Reported below is one TCR beta chain. Which antigen it targets is not known. No per-base quality is available; no much larger clone lies one base away. The immunoSEQ Assay, a bias-controlled multiplex PCR, was used to amplify TCRbeta CDR3 regions from genomic DNA. The published analysis was carried out like this. Nucleated cell counts per sample were estimated from amplification of reference gene primers within the assay. To quantify the absolute abundance of each unique TCRbeta CDR3 rearrangement, sequence reads were collapsed and filtered. For each sample, productive Simpson clonality was calculated as the square root of Simpson's diversity index over productive rearrangements. Held by TCRdb, this immuneACCESS table contains in-frame sequences only and omits some clones. Under half of the omission traces to an unresolved V gene where checked; the cause of the rest is unknown. V, J and clone size derive from that table, while D and trimming were established from the DNA sequence. The table for this sample lists 150,000 to 200,000 clones; around 82% of them were counted only once. The ten largest clonotypes hold around 6.1% of the sample.

The germline V gene (reference sequence) sets CDR1 to GTSNPN and CDR2 to SVGIG. Trimmed from V: 4 bases; trimmed from J: 4 bases; junction bases lacking a gene match: 8. Reading from cysteine to phenylalanine, the CDR3 counts 14 amino acids. Just the 42-base CDR3 DNA is kept, in frame starting at base 1. The entry originates in a study of blood T cell repertoires in COVID-19 (dated by TCRdb to between 2020 and 2021). At the level of the whole study: The collaborator samples originated in the United States, Italy and Spain and spanned the acute and convalescent phases of COVID-19. The prospective study material was composed of cDNA or gDNA derived from T cells, B-cell-depleted T cells, or PBMCs. HLA class I and class II types, where available, came from metadata supplied by the sample provider rather than from assay-based typing. The repertoires were released in a freely available public database meant as a resource for research on the immune response to SARS-CoV-2. Nearly every sample came with metadata listing a de-identified subject ID, COVID-19 status, age in years and sex. Samples were obtained from the ongoing ImmuneRACE study (first 160 participants) and from over 1,000 subjects provided by 6 global collaborators. The dataset comprised deeply sampled blood TCRbeta repertoires from subjects exposed to, actively infected with, or recovered from COVID-19. What the authors observed across the whole study: The amount of clinical and demographic metadata varied by source and participant and was provided uncurated.

Participants in the prospective study were enrolled through a virtual design, were aged about 18 to 100 years, and lived in 20 to 30 United States geographic areas. In the prospective study, cohorts were assigned on the basis of participant-reported clinical history obtained from a screening survey and a study questionnaire. Recovered participants in ImmuneRACE Cohort 3 were defined as having two consecutive negative NP/OP PCR tests, clearance from a healthcare professional, or resolution of symptoms. Mobile phlebotomists in the prospective study collected whole blood, serum and a nasopharyngeal or oropharyngeal swab from every participant. Prospective study participants could optionally give additional blood draws and questionnaires over an approximately 2-month period. Before DNA extraction, blood samples from the prospective study were shipped at room temperature or frozen.

The specimen was PBMCs or T cells enriched from blood (not recorded which). The source is a man aged 35 to 55 who had recovered from COVID-19. The chain couples TRBV30 to TRBJ2-5; the junction holds 8 bases that match TRBD1. The DNA is TGTGCCTGGAATTCCCACGACAGGGGAGAGACCCAGTACTTC. It translates to CAWNSHDRGETQYF.